This T cell receptor beta chain is from a study of Ad26.COV2.S vaccination and SARS-CoV-2 variants. In the study overall: Donor joined the COV1001 Ad26.COV2.S trial arm.

Profiling relied on immunoSEQ multiplex PCR, and the TCRdb table lists in-frame clones only, not all of them. Of some 340,000 clones listed, 86% are singletons. Germline loops: CDR1 MNHEY, CDR2 SVGAGI. V was clipped by 0 bases and J by 1 base, with 5 bases between them. The CDR3 sequence is 14 residues long. Treatment described: about 20 received Ad26.COV2.S at low or high dose, single or two shots; several received placebo; per-sample allocation not given. Collection of samples fell on day 63 after the first vaccine or placebo injection. The sequences come from peripheral blood, collected in a trial of Ad26.COV2.S vaccine versus placebo. This rearrangement joins TRBV6-5 to TRBJ2-3; D is uncertain. The receptor was derived from a person aged 18-60 years who received the Ad26.COV2.S COVID-19 vaccine or a placebo. Here the CDR3 DNA reads TGTGCCAGCAGTTACTCGGCTGGCACAGATACGCAGTATTTT. This sequence encodes CASSYSAGTDTQYF.